This T cell receptor beta chain was sequenced during a study of cytomegalovirus exposure and HLA in healthy donors (dated by TCRdb to about 2017). For the study in its entirety: A later analysis indicated that the 100 to 150 validation repertoires were generated on the platform also employed for the 700 or so repertoires of the first cohort. The study aimed to test whether cataloging public T cell receptors could reveal signatures of past pathogen exposure. A separate validation cohort of roughly 130 different subjects was used in addition to the roughly 640-subject first cohort. The study combined high-throughput TCR immunosequencing, statistical association of individual TCRs with disease status, and machine learning to predict cytomegalovirus infection status.

Preparation of the library involved the immunoSEQ multiplex PCR assay. The source study handled its data this way. A statistical classification framework was built for diagnosing cytomegalovirus status from the catalog of TCR beta chain sequences. Drawn from immuneACCESS, this table holds only the in-frame rearrangements with V and J called that TCRdb kept. Clones are partly lost; checked studies trace under half to an unresolved V gene and leave the rest unexplained. The D gene and trimming were derived from the DNA, and the V and J assignments and clone size from that table. This sample is represented by tens of thousands of clones; just under 95% of them were singletons. The ten top clones hold around 3.2% of the sample. Of note for this clone: This receptor's antigen is unknown. No qualities accompany the bases; no much larger clone lies one base away.

What the authors observed across the whole study: A later analysis found that TCRs clustered in the first cohort also tended to co-occur in the roughly 120 validation repertoires, with approximately 95% of cluster scores above 0. The authors suggested that the approach could potentially be extended to other disease states and immunological phenotypes. A later analysis lacked HLA typing for the validation cohort, so it scored co-occurrence in that cohort across all 110 or so repertoires. The study listed 164 TCR beta chains as associated with cytomegalovirus. Most TCR sequences were seen in very few donors, while some public TCRs were found in many individuals. Three of the identified cytomegalovirus-associated TCR beta chains were confirmed in vitro to be specific for cytomegalovirus antigens. The classifier was reported to diagnose cytomegalovirus status with high specificity and sensitivity in both the original and validation cohorts.

The donors belonged to the validation cohort of about 120 subjects, which was separate from the roughly 700-subject first cohort. The sample was PBMCs. This TCR was recovered from a man aged 18 to 35 in good health and CMV-seronegative.

The CDR3 in this case is CASSAHGEMMTDTQYF. The sequenced DNA is TGTGCCAGCAGCGCCCACGGGGAGATGATGACAGATACGCAGTATTTT. Here the chain combines TRBV9 and TRBJ2-3, and the D gene may be TRBD2, 5 bases matching. V is pared back by 3 bases and J by 3 bases, with 17 bases lying between the germline termini. The germline V gene provides CDR1 SGDLS and CDR2 YYNGEE. The CDR3, cysteine through phenylalanine, is 16 amino acids long. The CDR3 DNA has 48 bases and is translated from base 1.